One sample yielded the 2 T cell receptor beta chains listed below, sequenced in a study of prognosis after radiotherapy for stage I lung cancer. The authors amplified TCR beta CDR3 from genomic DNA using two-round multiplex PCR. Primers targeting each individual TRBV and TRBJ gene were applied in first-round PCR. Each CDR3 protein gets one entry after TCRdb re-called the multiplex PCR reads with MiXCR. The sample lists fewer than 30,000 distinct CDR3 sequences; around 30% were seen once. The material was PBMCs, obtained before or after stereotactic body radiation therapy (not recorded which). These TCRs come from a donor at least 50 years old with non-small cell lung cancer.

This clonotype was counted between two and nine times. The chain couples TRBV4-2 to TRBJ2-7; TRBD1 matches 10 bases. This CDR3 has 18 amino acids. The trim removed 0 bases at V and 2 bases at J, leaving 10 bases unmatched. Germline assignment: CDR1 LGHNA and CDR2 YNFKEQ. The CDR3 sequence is CASSQEPSRQGAAYEQYF. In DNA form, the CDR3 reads TGTGCCAGCAGCCAAGAACCCTCCAGACAGGGGGCGGCCTACGAGCAGTACTTC.

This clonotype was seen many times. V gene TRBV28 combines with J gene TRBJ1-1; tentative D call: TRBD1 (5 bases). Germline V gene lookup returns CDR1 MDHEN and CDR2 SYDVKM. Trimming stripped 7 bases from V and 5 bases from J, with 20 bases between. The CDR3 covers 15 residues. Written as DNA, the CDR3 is TGTGCCAGCAACTCAATCCCGAGGGGTGAAACTGAAGCTTTCTTT. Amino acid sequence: CASNSIPRGETEAFF. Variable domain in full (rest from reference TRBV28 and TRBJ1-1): DVKVTQSSRYLVKRTGEKVFLECVQDMDHENMFWYRQDPGLGLRLIYFSYDVKMKEKGDIPEGYSVSREKKERFSLILESASTNQTSMYLCASNSIPRGETEAFFGQGTRLTVV.